The rows below give T cell receptor beta chains drawn from one sample of a study of blood T cell repertoires in COVID-19. The method was immunoSEQ multiplex PCR; TCRdb's version includes in-frame clones alone and lacks a portion of them. Counted here are some 90,000 clones, less than 75% occurring once; the ten biggest clones make up 20% to 25%. The sequenced sample consisted of peripheral blood. The source of these receptors is an older woman in a cohort sampled during active or convalescent COVID-19. Each CDR3 is given with its conserved first and last residue. Fields, in order: J gene, V gene, CDR3 protein.

>TRBJ2-3|TRBV5-8
CASSPLRGKTDTQYF
>TRBJ2-7|TRBV19
CASPEGTGVEEQYF
>TRBJ2-1|TRBV19
CASSITRKGQTNNEQFF
>TRBJ1-1|TRBV7-2
CASSPRIRGMNTEAFF
>TRBJ2-5|TRBV18
CASVDLAGGMTKETQYF
>TRBJ2-7|TRBV5-5
CASSFKSAVQYF
>TRBJ1-4|TRBV6-5
CASSYRSGSGNEKLFF
>TRBJ2-3|TRBV5-8
CASSLQGDTQYF
>TRBJ1-4|TRBV28
CASSEPGQGEKLFF
>TRBJ2-5|TRBV19
CASSIGRVFQETQYF
>TRBJ2-7|TRBV6-5
CASSSDRAYEQYF
>TRBJ2-7|TRBV11-2
CASSWRLAGANYEQYF
>TRBJ2-1|TRBV30
CAWSRSINEQFF
>TRBJ1-5|TRBV2
CASNERGGEINQPQHF
>TRBJ1-1|TRBV9
CASSVLGLNTEAFF
>TRBJ1-2|TRBV25-1
CASRDPPGGYTF
>TRBJ2-1|TRBV11-3
CASSLVATSDEQFF
>TRBJ1-2|TRBV14
CASSPRTGGFYGYTF
>TRBJ2-5|TRBV9
CASSVVASGGQETQYF
>TRBJ2-7|TRBV3-1/TRBV3-2
CASSQGLAGRYEQYF
>TRBJ2-3|TRBV5-6
CASSLIGGSTDTQYF
>TRBJ1-2|TRBV15
CATSRDPGGNYGYTF